Each of the 18 T cell receptor beta chains below was sequenced from the same sample in a study of blood T cell repertoires in COVID-19. Profiling relied on immunoSEQ multiplex PCR, and the TCRdb table lists in-frame clones only, not all of them. The sample carries 35,000 to 50,000 clones, 70% to 90% recorded once. Sequenced material: peripheral blood. The source of these receptors is a human donor in a cohort sampled during active COVID-19.

V gene TRBV19 combines with J gene TRBJ1-2; 11 bases map to TRBD1. CDR1 is LNHDA and CDR2 is SQIVND in the germline V gene (reference sequence). The CDR3 length is 17 residues. V shed 3 bases, J shed 4 bases, and the junction held 10 bases outside the gene matches. The CDR3 sequence is CASSIPGQGAMSYGYTF. The CDR3 region has the DNA TGTGCCAGTAGTATTCCTGGACAGGGGGCGATGAGCTATGGCTACACCTTC.

The J gene is TRBJ2-3, the V gene TRBV6-4; D is ambiguous. The CDR3 loop spans 15 amino acids. Germline V CDR1 and CDR2: MRHNA, SNTAGT. V gave up 0 bases and J gave up 3 bases, with 10 bases separating them. The CDR3 DNA is TGTGCCAGCAGTGACTCGACTGCGACGACAGATACGCAGTATTTT. Encoded protein: CASSDSTATTDTQYF.

The chain couples TRBV3-1 (or the pseudogene TRBV3-2) to TRBJ2-1; the match to TRBD1 covers 12 bases. The CDR3 length is 15 residues. V lost 3 bases and J lost 10; bases outside the gene matches: 7. The germline V gene has CDR1 LGHDT and CDR2 YNNKEL (reference sequence). DNA for the CDR3: TGTGCCAGCAGCCACGGGACAGGGGGCTTTGGGGAGCAGTTCTTC. It is translated as CASSHGTGGFGEQFF.

In DNA form, the CDR3 reads TGTGCCAGCAGCCCCCTAGCGGCCTCTTACAATGAGCAGTTCTTC. Its protein product is CASSPLAASYNEQFF. The rearrangement joins TRBV3-1 (or the pseudogene TRBV3-2) to TRBJ2-1; TRBD2 aligns across 7 bases. CDR3 length: 15 residues. Losses at the gene ends were 4 bases for V and 4 bases for J; bases not matched to a gene: 7. Germline V gene lookup returns CDR1 LGHDT and CDR2 YNNKEL (reference sequence).

The chain links TRBV27 to TRBJ1-1, with TRBD1 as a possible D gene (5 bases). The CDR3 is 14 residues long. CDR1 is MNHEY, CDR2 SMNVEV, per germline (reference sequence). Trimming cost V 2 bases and J 7 bases, with 14 bases left between them. CDR3 sequence reads: CASSLQEGQGEAFF. The CDR3 coding sequence is TGTGCCAGCAGTTTACAGGAAGGGCAGGGTGAAGCTTTCTTT.

The chain combines TRBV5-3 with TRBJ1-4; 8 bases line up with TRBD1. TRBV5-3 is classed as an ORF, of uncertain function. The CDR3 contains 16 residues. Trimming took 4 bases from V and 10 from J; bases not matched to a gene: 15. This chain's CDR3 is CARSLGQGPTGGKLFF. In DNA, the CDR3 is TGTGCCAGAAGCCTAGGACAGGGTCCGACAGGTGGAAAACTGTTTTTT.

The V call is TRBV7-9, the J call TRBJ1-1; no definite D call. The germline V gene encodes CDR1 SEHNR and CDR2 FQNEAQ (reference sequence). With 2 bases removed from V and 5 bases from J, the gap between germline ends came to 6 bases. This CDR3 contains 12 residues. CDR3 sequence: CASSLTGTEAFF. The CDR3 DNA sequence: TGTGCCAGCAGCTTAACCGGGACTGAAGCTTTCTTT.

The J gene is TRBJ2-1, the V gene TRBV25-1; D might be TRBD2 (5 bases). Trimming took 4 bases from V and 4 from J, leaving 5 bases between them. CDR3 length equals 12 residues. Germline values: CDR1 MGHDK, CDR2 SYGVNS. CDR3 bases: TGTGCCAGCAGTGCGGGGTACAATGAGCAGTTCTTC. This gives the protein CASSAGYNEQFF. Based on the CDR3 plus reference TRBV25-1 and TRBJ2-1, the full variable domain is EADIYQTPRYLVIGTGKKITLECSQTMGHDKMYWYQQDPGMELHLIHYSYGVNSTEKGDLSSESTVSRIRTEHFPLTLESARPSHTSQYLCASSAGYNEQFFGPGTRLTVL.

This clone was seen just once. J is TRBJ1-2 and V is TRBV18; D is ambiguous. The germline V gene has CDR1 KGHSH and CDR2 LQKENI. CDR3 length: 14 residues. V lost 3 bases and J lost 8, with 16 bases in between. The CDR3 reads CASSPYPPRGGYTF. The CDR3 nucleotides read TGTGCCAGCTCACCCTACCCGCCCCGAGGGGGCTACACCTTC. The complete variable domain, with remaining parts taken from reference TRBV18 and TRBJ1-2, reads NAGVMQNPRHLVRRRGQEARLRCSPMKGHSHVYWYRQLPEEGLKFMVYLQKENIIDESGMPKERFSAEFPKEGPSILRIQQVVRGDSAAYFCASSPYPPRGGYTFGSGTRLTVV.

In this sample, this clone turned up a few times. V is TRBV6-5 and J is TRBJ1-2; 8 nucleotides agree with TRBD1. The length of the CDR3 is 13 residues. Germline V CDR1 and CDR2: MNHEY, SVGAGI. The V gene end was trimmed by 7 bases and the J gene end by 6 bases; junction bases not matched to a gene: 7. CDR3 loop: CASTSQGADGYTF. The CDR3 DNA is TGTGCCAGCACTTCCCAGGGGGCCGATGGCTACACCTTC.

The chain links TRBV3-1 (or the pseudogene TRBV3-2) to TRBJ1-1; 7 bases agree with TRBD1. V dropped 1 base and J dropped 5; count of bases not matched to a gene: 4. CDR3 length: 14 amino acids. CDR1 LGHDT and CDR2 YNNKEL come from the germline V gene (reference sequence). The CDR3 region is CASSQGTGRTEAFF. Written as DNA, the CDR3 is TGTGCCAGCAGCCAAGGGACAGGAAGGACTGAAGCTTTCTTT.

The J gene is TRBJ2-1, the V gene TRBV10-2, with D possibly matching TRBD1 (6 bases). CDR3 length: 16 residues. V was clipped by 3 bases and J by 0 bases, with 12 bases between them. Germline lookup yields CDR1 WSHSY and CDR2 SAAADI. The CDR3 protein is CASSDLDSSSYNEQFF. CDR3 bases: TGCGCCAGCAGTGACCTGGACAGTAGCTCCTACAATGAGCAGTTCTTC.

This clone was counted once. The chain joins TRBV5-1 to TRBJ2-1; possible D gene TRBD1, 7 bases. The CDR3 length is 16 residues. Germline loops: CDR1 SGHRS, CDR2 YFSETQ. Trimming took 0 bases from V and 10 from J, leaving 20 bases between them. CDR3: CASSLDSGQGGNEQFF. For the CDR3, the DNA is TGCGCCAGCAGCTTGGATTCGGGTCAGGGGGGTAACGAGCAGTTCTTC. Full variable domain (missing parts from reference TRBV5-1 and TRBJ2-1): KAGVTQTPRYLIKTRGQQVTLSCSPISGHRSVSWYQQTPGQGLQFLFEYFSETQRNKGNFPGRFSGRQFSNSRSEMNVSTLELGDSALYLCASSLDSGQGGNEQFFGPGTRLTVL.

This chain uses TRBV10-3 with TRBJ1-2, with 8 bases identical to TRBD1. V was pared by 3 bases and J by 4 bases, with 10 bases of the junction left unmatched. CDR1 and CDR2 from the germline V gene are ENHRY and SYGVKD. The CDR3 is 16 residues long. Written as DNA, the CDR3 is TGTGCCATCAGTGACTCCGACAGGGGCCAGGGCTATGGCTACACCTTC. Encoded protein: CAISDSDRGQGYGYTF.

The genes are TRBV18 and TRBJ2-6; TRBD1 might be the D (5 bases). CDR1 is KGHSH and CDR2 is LQKENI in the germline V gene. Between the trimmed V and J ends, which lost 3 bases and 5 bases, there was a span of 8 bases. This CDR3 spans 14 amino acids. This CDR3 is CASSPGPRANVLTF. The CDR3, as DNA: TGTGCCAGCTCACCGGGGCCGAGGGCCAACGTCCTGACTTTC.

The rearrangement links TRBV2 to TRBJ2-1, with 8 bases aligning to TRBD2. The V gene's germline CDR1 is SNHLY and CDR2 FYNNEI. The CDR3 is made up of 14 amino acids. Trimming took 5 bases from V and 6 from J; bases not matched to a gene: 6. The CDR3 sequence is CASSRGGSANEQFF. CDR3 nucleotide sequence: TGTGCCAGCAGTCGGGGGGGGTCGGCCAATGAGCAGTTCTTC.

The rearrangement joins TRBV21-1 to TRBJ2-2; the D call TRBD1 from the table was never checked on the DNA. TRBV21-1 is labeled a pseudogene. The CDR3 spans 12 residues. The CDR3 here is CASSQTNSELFF. DNA of the CDR3: TGTGCCAGCAGCCAGACAAATTCGGAGCTGTTTTTT.

J is TRBJ2-4 and V is TRBV19, with 10 bases fitting TRBD1. This CDR3 region has 14 residues. In germline, CDR1 is LNHDA, CDR2 SQIVND (reference sequence). V was clipped by 5 bases and J by 6 bases; unmatched bases: 4. The CDR3 loop is CASSGTGATNIQYF. The DNA for the CDR3 is TGTGCCAGTAGTGGGACAGGGGCAACAAACATTCAGTACTTC.